Listed below are T cell receptor beta chains from one sample, sequenced in a study of T cell repertoires and HLA-DP antigens. These receptors' targets are unknown. The table came from immunoSEQ multiplex PCR; TCRdb's copy has only in-frame clones and leaves some out. The profile covers approximately 110,000 clones, with 80% to 95% appearing a single time and around 0.3% taken by the ten largest. The sequenced sample was CD4+ T cells from PBMCs. The receptors originated from a woman aged 18 to 35 in good health and CMV-seronegative. CDR3s include the opening cysteine and the closing phenylalanine or tryptophan. The D gene is left open where the match is weak. The size of a clone is reported for some rows only, either as once, few or many, or as a class for expanded clones.

d_call,j_call,v_call,clone_size,cdr3_nt,cdr3_aa
-,TRBJ2-4,TRBV6-1,-,TGTGCCACCCGTGTCATTTTAGGAGGCATTCAGTACTTC,CATRVILGGIQYF
-,TRBJ1-2,TRBV7-2,-,TGTGCCAGCAGCTTACGGGGAGGCTACACCTTC,CASSLRGGYTF
-,TRBJ1-1,TRBV5-1,-,TGCGCCAGCAGCTTGGCTAGGGACACTGAAGCTTTCTTT,CASSLARDTEAFF
TRBD2,TRBJ2-3,TRBV27,-,TGTGCCAGCAGGGGTTGGGGGGGACGGGATACGCAGTATTTT,CASRGWGGRDTQYF
-,TRBJ1-4,TRBV2,-,TGTGCCAGCAGTGAATCCCCAGGGTATAATGAAAAACTGTTTTTT,CASSESPGYNEKLFF
TRBD1,TRBJ2-2,TRBV11-2,-,TGTGCCAGCAGCTCAGTACAGGGGTACACCGGGGAGCTGTTTTTT,CASSSVQGYTGELFF
-,TRBJ2-7,TRBV5-4,-,TGTGCCATTAGCGGTCCCCTTCGCGAGCAGTACTTC,CAISGPLREQYF
-,TRBJ1-3,TRBV9,-,TGTGCCAGCAGCACCGGACAGAACTCTGGAAACACCATATATTTT,CASSTGQNSGNTIYF
TRBD2,TRBJ2-3,TRBV9,-,TGTGCCAGCAGCGTAGGGGCTAGCGGGAGGGCCACAGATACGCAGTATTTT,CASSVGASGRATDTQYF
-,TRBJ1-2,TRBV5-4,-,TGTGCCAGCAGCTTCCCGGACGGGGCTAACTATGGCTACACCTTC,CASSFPDGANYGYTF
TRBD1,TRBJ1-4,TRBV19,-,TGTGCCAGTAGTTACCTGCGGGACAGCGTTGAAAAACTGTTTTTT,CASSYLRDSVEKLFF
-,TRBJ1-2,TRBV5-6,-,TGTGCCAGCAGCGAGCTCGGACAGAAAGACTATGGCTACACCTTC,CASSELGQKDYGYTF
-,TRBJ2-5,TRBV4-1,-,TGCGCCAGCAGCCAATTTGGACAGCAAGAGACCCAGTACTTC,CASSQFGQQETQYF
TRBD1,TRBJ1-4,TRBV9,-,TGTGCCAGCAGTTTTACAGGGGGCACGACTAATGAAAAACTGTTTTTT,CASSFTGGTTNEKLFF
-,TRBJ2-3,TRBV4-2,-,TGTGCCAGCAGCCAAGAAGGGTCGGGGCCAGATACGCAGTATTTT,CASSQEGSGPDTQYF
-,TRBJ2-4,TRBV5-4,-,TGTGCCAGCAGCCTCCAGGGAGCCAAAAACATTCAGTACTTC,CASSLQGAKNIQYF
TRBD2,TRBJ2-7,TRBV15,-,TGTGCCACCAGCAGAGCAATGGGGGGGGGAATGGAGCAGTACTTC,CATSRAMGGGMEQYF
TRBD2,TRBJ2-1,TRBV7-3,-,TGTGCCAGCAGCTTAATTGGGACTAGCGGCGGCCGGAGAGAGGAAAATGAGCAGTTCTTC,CASSLIGTSGGRREENEQFF
TRBD2,TRBJ2-7,TRBV11-3,-,TGTGCCAGCAGCCCGGGGACTAGCGGGAGCGACGAGCAGTACTTC,CASSPGTSGSDEQYF
-,TRBJ1-6,TRBV18,-,TGTGCCAGCGCTGACACGGCCGGGAATAATTCACCCCTCCACTTT,CASADTAGNNSPLHF
-,TRBJ1-2,TRBV5-1,few,TGCGCCAGCAGCTTAGGCATCAACTATGGCTACACCTTC,CASSLGINYGYTF
-,TRBJ2-2,TRBV6-1,-,TGTGCCAGCAGCGGACAGCCGAACACCGGGGAGCTGTTTTTT,CASSGQPNTGELFF
-,TRBJ1-3,TRBV9,few,TGTGCCAGCAGCCCCTGGGGTGGAAACACCATATATTTT,CASSPWGGNTIYF
TRBD1,TRBJ1-5,TRBV19,-,TGTGCCAGTAGTATTGGGACAGCCGCGGATTGGCCCCAGCATTTT,CASSIGTAADWPQHF
-,TRBJ1-5,TRBV6-5,-,TGTGCCAGCAGGGCGTATGTTGGGAATCAGCCCCAGCATTTT,CASRAYVGNQPQHF
TRBD1,TRBJ2-5,TRBV18,-,TGTGCCAGCTCACCGGGCAGGGGGGAGACCCAGTACTTC,CASSPGRGETQYF
-,TRBJ2-3,TRBV11-2,once,TGTGCCAGCAGCTCATTCGTTCGCACAGATACGCAGTATTTT,CASSSFVRTDTQYF
-,TRBJ1-5,TRBV6-6,-,TGTGCCAGCAGTCCGACAGATCAGCCCCAGCATTTT,CASSPTDQPQHF
TRBD1,TRBJ2-7,TRBV7-3,-,TGTGCCAGCAGCTTCACAGGGGGCGGCGAGCAGTACTTC,CASSFTGGGEQYF
-,TRBJ2-1,TRBV7-3,-,TGTGCCAGCAGTTACGGACGTGAGCAGTTCTTC,CASSYGREQFF
TRBD1,TRBJ1-2,TRBV5-4,once,TGTGCCAGCAGCCCTGGACAGGGGAGATATGGCTACACCTTC,CASSPGQGRYGYTF
-,TRBJ1-1,TRBV27,-,TGTGCCAGCAGTTCCCGCGGAGGAGCTTTCTTT,CASSSRGGAFF
TRBD1,TRBJ1-4,TRBV18,-,TGTGCCAGCTCCCCGGGACAGGGAGATGAAAAACTGTTTTTT,CASSPGQGDEKLFF
-,TRBJ2-3,TRBV11-2,once,TGTGCCAGCAGCTCTGCTGGGGGGACCTCAGATACGCAGTATTTT,CASSSAGGTSDTQYF
-,TRBJ2-5,TRBV6-5,-,TGTGCCAGCAGAACACGAGAGACCCAGTACTTC,CASRTRETQYF
-,TRBJ1-2,TRBV5-5,-,TGTGCCAGCAGCCGGGACGGGAACTATGGCTACACCTTC,CASSRDGNYGYTF
-,TRBJ1-1,TRBV29-1,-,TGCAGCGTTGAAATCGGCTTTGGGGACACTGAAGCTTTCTTT,CSVEIGFGDTEAFF
-,TRBJ1-5,TRBV6-1,-,TGTGCCAGCAGTGAAGCCTCAGATCAGCCCCAGCATTTT,CASSEASDQPQHF
TRBD1,TRBJ1-5,TRBV29-1,-,TGCAGCGTTGATAGGACAGGGGGTCCTCAGCCCCAGCATTTT,CSVDRTGGPQPQHF
-,TRBJ2-2,TRBV18,-,TGTGCCAGCTCACCACGTTCGGCATCCAGCACCGGGGAGCTGTTTTTT,CASSPRSASSTGELFF
-,TRBJ1-6,TRBV7-2,-,TGTGCCAGCAGCCCGGGAGACGGGAAACCAGAGAATTCACCCCTCCACTTT,CASSPGDGKPENSPLHF
-,TRBJ2-1,TRBV7-9,-,TGTGCCAGCAGCTTAGTAGGGGACAATGAGCAGTTCTTC,CASSLVGDNEQFF
TRBD1,TRBJ2-1,TRBV6-6,-,TGTGCCAGCAGAACCGACAGGGGTGGGGATGAGCAGTTCTTC,CASRTDRGGDEQFF
-,TRBJ1-3,TRBV4-2,-,TGTGCCAGCAGCCAAGAATCCGGGGTAGACACCATATATTTT,CASSQESGVDTIYF
-,TRBJ1-2,TRBV6-5,-,TGTGCCAGCAGTTACTGGGCAGAGACTAACTATGGCTACACCTTC,CASSYWAETNYGYTF
TRBD1,TRBJ2-7,TRBV19,-,TGTGCCAGTAGTATAGCCGGGACAGGGAGTCGCGAGCAGTACTTC,CASSIAGTGSREQYF
TRBD1,TRBJ1-4,TRBV7-9,-,TGTGCCAGCAGTCCTACAGGGGGCGCTGAGGAAAAACTGTTTTTT,CASSPTGGAEEKLFF
-,TRBJ2-1,TRBV7-3,-,TGTGCCAGCAGCTTAGGCAGGGTTGAAAATGAGCAGTTCTTC,CASSLGRVENEQFF
-,TRBJ1-1,TRBV7-8,-,TGTGCCAGCAGCTTAGTGTCTCGGTCTGAAGCTTTCTTT,CASSLVSRSEAFF
TRBD1,TRBJ2-2,TRBV28,-,TGTGCCAGCGGAATTATGGGGACAGTCCCCCCCGGGGAGCTGTTTTTT,CASGIMGTVPPGELFF
TRBD1,TRBJ2-2,TRBV5-1,-,TGCGCCAGCAGCTTTGGGGACAGGGCCGCCGGGGAGCTGTTTTTT,CASSFGDRAAGELFF
TRBD1,TRBJ2-3,TRBV28,-,TGTGCCAGCAGTTTCGGGACAGGGGGCCGAGGCACAGATACGCAGTATTTT,CASSFGTGGRGTDTQYF
-,TRBJ2-5,TRBV29-1,-,TGCAGCGCGCTGACAGGACTAGAGACCCAGTACTTC,CSALTGLETQYF
-,TRBJ2-5,TRBV6-1,-,TGTGCCAGCCAGGTGGGAGAGACCCAGTACTTC,CASQVGETQYF
TRBD1,TRBJ2-2,TRBV7-8,-,TGTGCCAGCAGCTTAAGGCCAGGGGGGAACACCGGGGAGCTGTTTTTT,CASSLRPGGNTGELFF
TRBD1,TRBJ1-2,TRBV7-9,many,TGTGCCAGCAGCTTAGCGGAGGGACAGGGGTATGGCTACACCTTC,CASSLAEGQGYGYTF
-,TRBJ1-2,TRBV19,-,TGTGCCAGTAGTATCGGGGTCAGGGCCCGATCTATGGCTGGCTACACCTTC,CASSIGVRARSMAGYTF
-,TRBJ2-3,TRBV4-3,-,TGCGCCAGCAGCCAAGATGGTAAAGGGGTCAGCACAGATACGCAGTATTTT,CASSQDGKGVSTDTQYF
TRBD1,TRBJ1-1,TRBV5-1,-,TGCGCCAGCAGCGTACAGGGGGCGGGGACTGAAGCTTTCTTT,CASSVQGAGTEAFF